This T cell receptor (beta chain) was sequenced for a study of PD-1 blockade in mismatch repair-deficient tumors. Study background: Patients had fewer than 15 mismatch repair-deficient cancer types and were previously treated and progressing. General study findings and limits: After pembrolizumab, tumor-resident clones rose rapidly, then generally contracted before radiologic responses.

PCR or immunohistochemistry showed mismatch repair deficiency in every enrolled patient. TCR sequencing covered a few patients who responded to pembrolizumab. Germline values: CDR1 GTSNPN, CDR2 SVGIG (reference sequence). This CDR3 has 14 residues. With 4 bases removed from V and 0 bases from J, the gap between germline ends came to 13 bases. Generated by immunoSEQ multiplex PCR, the TCRdb table keeps only in-frame clones and is missing some. The sample consists of more than 40,000 clones, about 85% of them appearing once. With respect to this clone: The antigen remains unidentified.

This TCR came from an adult with mismatch repair-deficient cancer. Material: peripheral blood, obtained approximately 18 weeks after starting pembrolizumab. The J gene is TRBJ2-7, the V gene TRBV30; the D call may be TRBD1 or TRBD2 (5 bases each). The CDR3 here is CAWKRGGSSYEQYF. In nucleotides, the CDR3 is TGTGCCTGGAAACGGGGCGGTAGCTCCTACGAGCAGTACTTC.